The 24 T cell receptor beta chains below all came from one sample that was sequenced in a study of T-cell reconstitution after alpha-beta-depleted transplantation in children. Unique molecular identifiers were used in preparing the TCRbeta library. TCRdb used MiXCR to reprocess the PCR reads, holding one entry per CDR3 protein. The repertoire holds hundreds of thousands of distinct CDR3 sequences, with approximately 13% as singletons. The specimen was PBMCs, mostly from graft donor cells, collected 360 days after TCRalphabeta/CD19-depleted stem cell transplant. All receptors derive from a male patient between 5 and 17 years old who had a stem cell transplant for acute myeloid leukemia, so the T cells may come from the graft donor.

This chain connects TRBV12-3 or TRBV12-4 to TRBJ2-1; no reliable D call. V lost 5 bases, J lost 8 bases, and 19 bases lay in between. The CDR3 sequence is 15 residues long. The CDR3 sequence is CASSPLLVHTDEQFF. The CDR3 DNA reads TGTGCCAGCAGTCCCCTGTTGGTTCACACCGATGAGCAGTTCTTC.

This clonotype has only a few counts. The chain links TRBV29-1 to TRBJ2-7, with D perhaps TRBD2 (5 bases). CDR1 and CDR2 from the germline V gene are SQVTM and ANQGSEA. The CDR3 has 12 amino acids. V lost 7 bases to trimming and J lost 2 bases, with 12 bases between them. CDR3 protein: CSAEEETYEQYF. For the CDR3, the DNA is TGCAGCGCCGAGGAGGAAACCTACGAGCAGTACTTC.

This clonotype came up a few times. The V call is TRBV4-2, the J call TRBJ2-7; no clear D gene. V was pared by 0 bases and J by 4 bases, with 13 bases between. Germline values: CDR1 LGHNA, CDR2 YNFKEQ. This CDR3 is built from 15 residues. The CDR3 nucleotides read TGTGCCAGCAGCCAAGATCCTAGTAGGTCATACGAGCAGTACTTC. The encoded protein is CASSQDPSRSYEQYF.

This clonotype was recorded only once. V and J are TRBV4-3 and TRBJ2-5; the match to TRBD1 covers 12 bases. The junction had 16 bases not matched to a gene; V was cut back by 0 bases and J by 5 bases. The CDR3 loop spans 20 amino acids. Per germline, CDR1 LGHNA and CDR2 YSLEER. CDR3 loop: CASSQDGGTGGGRARETQYF. The CDR3 nucleotides are TGCGCCAGCAGCCAAGATGGGGGGACAGGGGGCGGGAGGGCCCGTGAGACCCAGTACTTC.

The sample holds many counts of this clonotype. The CDR3 sequence: CASSPPRTSGKDNEQFF. As DNA, the CDR3 is TGTGCCAGCTCACCTCCCCGGACTAGCGGGAAGGACAATGAGCAGTTCTTC. V is TRBV18 and J is TRBJ2-1, with TRBD2 identical over 12 bases. This CDR3 is 17 amino acids long. Germline trimming cut 3 bases from V and 5 bases from J; bases unmatched to any gene: 8. The germline V gene has CDR1 KGHSH and CDR2 LQKENI.

This clonotype has more than one count but fewer than ten. The CDR3 is CASSLALGTSSYNEQFF. The DNA of the CDR3 is TGTGCCAGCAGTTTAGCCCTCGGGACTAGCTCCTACAATGAGCAGTTCTTC. The chain couples TRBV12-3 or TRBV12-4 to TRBJ2-1, with 8 bases matching TRBD2. The CDR3 has 17 residues. The ends lost 0 bases at V and 0 bases at J; junction bases unmatched: 4.

The genes are TRBV7-2 and TRBJ2-3; TRBD2 matches 7 bases. Germline CDR1 SGHTA, CDR2 FQGNSA. J gave up 4 bases and V 1 base, and 5 bases lay outside the gene matches. CDR3 size: 15 residues. The DNA of the CDR3 is TGTGCCAGCAGCTTAGACGGGGGGTTAGCAGATACGCAGTATTTT. This encodes CASSLDGGLADTQYF.

There are many counts of this clonotype. This sequence joins TRBV6-2 or TRBV6-3 and TRBJ2-1; tentatively, D is TRBD2 (6 bases). V was cut by 0 bases and J by 3 bases, with 9 bases left in between. Germline CDR1 is MNHEY and CDR2 is SVGEGT. There are 15 residues in the CDR3. The CDR3 is CASSYSLAFYNEQFF. DNA of the CDR3: TGTGCCAGCAGTTACTCCCTAGCGTTCTACAATGAGCAGTTCTTC.

Only a few counts were recorded for this clonotype. The genes are TRBV20-1 and TRBJ2-2; D gene unclear. The CDR3 runs to 13 residues. V shed 1 base and J shed 2 bases, with 5 bases lying between them. Germline assignment: CDR1 DFQATT and CDR2 SNEGSKA (reference sequence). The CDR3 protein is CSARVTNTGELFF. DNA for the CDR3: TGCAGTGCTAGAGTCACCAACACCGGGGAGCTGTTTTTT.

In its sample, this clonotype was seen a few times. This chain links TRBV28 with TRBJ1-5; 9 bases match TRBD1. The CDR3 is 15 residues long. The V gene's germline CDR1 is MDHEN and CDR2 SYDVKM. The trim removed 6 bases at V and 7 bases at J, leaving 10 bases unmatched. The CDR3 loop is CASRARDRVKQPQHF. Written as DNA, the CDR3 is TGTGCCAGCAGGGCTCGGGACAGGGTGAAACAGCCCCAGCATTTT.

The CDR3 DNA is TGTGCCAGCAGCGCGCCGGAGAATGGCTACACCTTC. The encoded protein is CASSAPENGYTF. The chain links TRBV9 to TRBJ1-2; unclear D gene. Germline CDR1 SGDLS, CDR2 YYNGEE. V was pared by 3 bases and J by 6 bases, with 9 bases between. This CDR3 has 12 amino acids.

The sample holds a few counts of this clonotype. The chain links TRBV29-1 to TRBJ1-3, with TRBD1 matching over 7 bases. The germline CDR1 and CDR2 sequences are SQVTM and ANQGSEA. The CDR3 runs 13 residues. Trimming took 3 bases from V and 4 from J; bases not matched to a gene: 3. The CDR3 DNA reads TGCAGCGTTGATTGGGGACAGGGAAACACCATATATTTT. Translating it yields CSVDWGQGNTIYF.

This clonotype was recorded a few times. This chain joins TRBV20-1 and TRBJ2-1, with D unclear. Trimming took off 0 bases at V and 6 bases at J, with 9 bases between the two ends. Germline CDR1 and CDR2: DFQATT and SNEGSKA (reference sequence). The CDR3 is 13 amino acids. Here the CDR3 reads CSARDSLRNEQFF. CDR3 nucleotides: TGCAGTGCTAGAGATAGCCTCCGCAATGAGCAGTTCTTC.

The V and J genes are TRBV19 and TRBJ1-5; D is perhaps TRBD1 (5 bases). The CDR3 has 15 residues. Germline values: CDR1 LNHDA, CDR2 SQIVND (reference sequence). The V and J ends lost 3 bases and 3 bases respectively, with 12 bases between them. The CDR3 bases are TGTGCCAGTAGTATCACCAGGGAGGACAATCAGCCCCAGCATTTT. Translating it yields CASSITREDNQPQHF.

The chain is built from TRBV4-2 and TRBJ2-4, with a tentative D call TRBD1 (6 bases). The CDR3 has 16 amino acids. The V end lost 4 bases, the J end lost 0 bases, and 13 bases lay between the germline ends. Germline lookup yields CDR1 LGHNA and CDR2 YNFKEQ. CDR3 DNA: TGTGCCAGCAGCCCCCGGACAGATTTAGCCAAAAACATTCAGTACTTC. Amino acid sequence: CASSPRTDLAKNIQYF.

This clonotype was seen a few times. The chain combines TRBV4-3 with TRBJ2-1; 9 nucleotides line up with TRBD2. V shed 4 bases, J shed 7 bases, and the junction held 20 bases outside the gene matches. Germline values: CDR1 LGHNA, CDR2 YSLEER. The CDR3 covers 19 residues. CDR3 coding DNA: TGCGCCAGCAGCCCAACTTCCGGAGGACTAGCGATCCTGGTAAATGAGCAGTTCTTC. Its translation is CASSPTSGGLAILVNEQFF.

This clonotype was observed many times. This chain connects TRBV5-6 to TRBJ1-6, with D perhaps TRBD1 (6 bases). The length of the CDR3 is 14 residues. The germline CDR1 and CDR2 sequences are SGHDT and YYEEEE. Between the trimmed V and J ends, which lost 3 bases and 8 bases, there was a span of 12 bases. The CDR3 coding sequence is TGTGCCAGCAGCTCGACAGGAGTCGATTCACCCCTCCACTTT. Translation gives CASSSTGVDSPLHF.

This clonotype was seen at least ten times. The genes are TRBV7-8 and TRBJ1-1, with D perhaps TRBD1 (6 bases). Trimming left V 4 bases short and J 1 base short, with 7 bases between. The CDR3 is 13 amino acids. The V gene's germline CDR1 is SGHVS and CDR2 FQNEAQ. The CDR3 protein is CASSSTGNTEAFF. CDR3 sequence (DNA): TGTGCCAGCAGCTCGACAGGGAACACTGAAGCTTTCTTT.

This clonotype was counted between two and nine times. The V call is TRBV24-1, the J call TRBJ2-1, with 9 bases that match TRBD1. The length of the CDR3 is 17 residues. V dropped 4 bases and J dropped 7; count of bases not matched to a gene: 13. The V gene's germline CDR1 is KGHDR and CDR2 SFDVKD. The CDR3 nucleotides read TGTGCCACCAGTGAGGAGGGGACAGGGATACGTGGGAATGAGCAGTTCTTC. Amino acid sequence: CATSEEGTGIRGNEQFF.

This clonotype has at least ten counts. The genes are TRBV9 and TRBJ2-5; D unclear. The germline V gene encodes CDR1 SGDLS and CDR2 YYNGEE. This CDR3 contains 15 residues. V lost 3 bases, J lost 0 bases, and 12 bases lay in between. CDR3: CASSALTGHQETQYF. The CDR3 bases are TGTGCCAGCAGCGCCCTCACGGGTCACCAAGAGACCCAGTACTTC.

This clonotype was found a few times. The rearrangement links TRBV28 to TRBJ1-2; a weak D match, TRBD1 (5 bases). V was shortened by 7 bases and J by 6 bases, with 21 bases between the two germline ends. The V gene's germline CDR1 is MDHEN and CDR2 SYDVKM. This CDR3 has 15 amino acids. Here the CDR3 DNA reads TGTGCCAGCACCCCAACCCCAGGGATGAAGGATGGCTACACCTTC. Translated, it gives CASTPTPGMKDGYTF.

The V call is TRBV28, the J call TRBJ2-3; D is perhaps TRBD2 (6 bases). Germline V gene lookup returns CDR1 MDHEN and CDR2 SYDVKM. The V end lost 4 bases, the J end lost 0 bases, and 17 bases lay between the germline ends. This CDR3 is built from 17 residues. The CDR3 loop reads CASSSPRGLSSTDTQYF. The CDR3 region has the DNA TGTGCCAGCAGTTCCCCCCGAGGACTATCTAGCACAGATACGCAGTATTTT.

The sample holds a few counts of this clonotype. This chain uses TRBV20-1 with TRBJ2-5; D possibly corresponds to TRBD2 (6 bases). The CDR3 runs to 15 residues. Trimming shortened V by 7 bases and J by 7 bases, and 25 bases separated the two germline ends. Germline values: CDR1 DFQATT, CDR2 SNEGSKA (reference sequence). The DNA for the CDR3 is TGCAGTGTCAACGCACCATCCCGGGGAGGAGGGACCCAGTACTTC. As protein: CSVNAPSRGGGTQYF.

This clonotype was counted between two and nine times. CDR3 protein: CASSKWGDWGNIQYF. CDR3 coding DNA: TGTGCCAGCAGCAAATGGGGGGATTGGGGAAACATTCAGTACTTC. This chain links TRBV21-1 with TRBJ2-4; the table's D gene call, TRBD1, was not cross checked with the DNA. TRBV21-1 is noted as a pseudogene. This CDR3 has 15 residues.